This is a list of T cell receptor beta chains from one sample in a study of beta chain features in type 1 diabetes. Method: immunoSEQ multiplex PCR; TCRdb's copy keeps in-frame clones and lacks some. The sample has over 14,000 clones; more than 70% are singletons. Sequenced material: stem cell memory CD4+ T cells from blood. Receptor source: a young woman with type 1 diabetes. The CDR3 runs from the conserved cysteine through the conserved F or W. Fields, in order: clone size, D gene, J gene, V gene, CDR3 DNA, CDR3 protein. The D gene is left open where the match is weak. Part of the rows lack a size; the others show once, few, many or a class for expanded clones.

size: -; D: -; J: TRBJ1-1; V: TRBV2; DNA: TGTGCCAGCAGCCGACAGATCATGAACACTGAAGCTTTCTTT; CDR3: CASSRQIMNTEAFF
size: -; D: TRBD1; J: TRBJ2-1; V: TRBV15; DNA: TGTGCCACCGGGACAGGGGACATGAATGAGCAGTTCTTC; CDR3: CATGTGDMNEQFF
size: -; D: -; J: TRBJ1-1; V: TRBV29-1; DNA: TGCAGCGTGGGGCGGCGGCTGAACACTGAAGCTTTCTTT; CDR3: CSVGRRLNTEAFF
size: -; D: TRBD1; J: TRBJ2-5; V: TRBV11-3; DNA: TGTGCCAGCAGCTTACTGGGACAGGTGGGAGAGACCCAGTACTTC; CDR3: CASSLLGQVGETQYF
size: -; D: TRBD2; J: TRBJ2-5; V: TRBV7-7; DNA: TGTGCCAGCAGCCAGACTAGCGGGAGTCTTTGGGAGACCCAGTACTTC; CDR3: CASSQTSGSLWETQYF
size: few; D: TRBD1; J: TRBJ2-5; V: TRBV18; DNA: TGTGCCAGCTCATGGGGGACAGAACAAGAGACCCAGTACTTC; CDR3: CASSWGTEQETQYF
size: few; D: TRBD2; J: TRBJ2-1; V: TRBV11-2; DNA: TGTGCCAGCCGCGGACTAGCGGGAGGGCCGAGCTCCTACAATGAGCAGTTCTTC; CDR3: CASRGLAGGPSSYNEQFF
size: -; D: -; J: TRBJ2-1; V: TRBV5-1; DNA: TGCGCCAGCAGCTTGGAAGGGGCAGGGGAGCAGTTCTTC; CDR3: CASSLEGAGEQFF
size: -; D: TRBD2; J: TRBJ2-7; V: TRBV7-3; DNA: TGTGCCAGCAGCGTTACTAGCGGGAGCTCCTACGAGCAGTACTTC; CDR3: CASSVTSGSSYEQYF
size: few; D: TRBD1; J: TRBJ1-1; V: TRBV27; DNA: TGTGCCAGCAGTAATGACAGGGGGTTGAACACTGAAGCTTTCTTT; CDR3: CASSNDRGLNTEAFF